The T cell receptor (beta chain) under discussion was sequenced for a study of long-term antiretroviral therapy in people with HIV. Study as a whole: The earliest samples came from an era when ART typically awaited falling CD4 counts.

Investigators performed immunoSEQ version v3.0 at survey level. Sequenced by immunoSEQ multiplex PCR; TCRdb stores in-frame clones only, minus some. The sample includes approximately 23,000 clones, more than 75% of them seen just once. CDR1 is SGHRS, CDR2 YFSETQ, per germline. CDR3 size: 15 residues. V was clipped by 2 bases and J by 4 bases, with 12 bases between them. The TCR was taken from a man between 25 and 39 years old with HIV. J is TRBJ2-2 and V is TRBV5-1, with a weak D call TRBD1 (5 bases). Sample: unsorted PBMCs, taken about 6.1 years after starting antiretroviral therapy. CDR3 sequence: CASSFDSLGTGELFF. CDR3 in DNA: TGCGCCAGCAGCTTCGACAGCCTGGGCACCGGGGAGCTGTTTTTT.